The 4 T cell receptor beta chains below all came from one sample that was sequenced in a study of blood T cell repertoires in COVID-19. TCRdb's table, derived via immunoSEQ multiplex PCR, lists solely in-frame clones and lacks some. The sample yields over 30,000 clones, roughly 77% seen once. What was sequenced was peripheral blood. These receptors were obtained from a man aged 80 or over with active or convalescent COVID-19.

J is TRBJ1-2 and V is TRBV10-3; D unresolved. Germline V CDR1 and CDR2: ENHRY, SYGVKD. This CDR3 has 13 residues. V lost 2 bases, J lost 7 bases, and 11 bases lay in between. The CDR3 protein is CAISENASPGYTF. CDR3 sequence (DNA): TGTGCCATCAGTGAGAACGCGTCCCCTGGCTACACCTTC.

This clone was seen repeatedly, ten times or more. The V and J genes are TRBV6-5 and TRBJ2-7, with D possibly TRBD1 on 6 matching bases. Per germline, CDR1 MNHEY and CDR2 SVGAGI. This CDR3 spans 14 amino acids. Trimming shortened V by 6 bases and J by 5 bases, and 17 bases separated the two germline ends. The CDR3 loop is CASSPTGPWNEQYF. The CDR3 DNA follows: TGTGCCAGCAGCCCGACAGGTCCATGGAACGAGCAGTACTTC.

The chain employs TRBV4-2 and TRBJ1-5, with D unclear. Germline-derived CDR1 and CDR2 are LGHNA and YNFKEQ. This CDR3 has 17 amino acids. V lost 0 bases to trimming and J lost 0 bases, with 12 bases between them. CDR3 loop: CASSQDAAAYSNQPQHF. For the CDR3, the DNA is TGTGCCAGCAGCCAAGATGCGGCAGCCTATAGCAATCAGCCCCAGCATTTT.

This chain connects TRBV28 to TRBJ1-5; D ambiguous. Germline V gene data show CDR1 as MDHEN and CDR2 as SYDVKM. The CDR3 is 14 residues long. Trimming removed 4 bases at V and 1 base at J, with 8 bases between. CDR3 sequence reads: CASSSGGSNQPQHF. Written as DNA, the CDR3 is TGTGCCAGCAGTTCCGGCGGGAGCAATCAGCCCCAGCATTTT.